Listed below are T cell receptor beta chains from one sample, sequenced in a study of blood T cell repertoires in COVID-19. Generated by immunoSEQ multiplex PCR, the TCRdb table keeps only in-frame clones and is missing some. This repertoire shows under 250,000 clones, about 90% found once; its top ten account for roughly 0.89%. Specimen: peripheral blood. All receptors come from a man in his thirties or forties with COVID-19, enrolled during active disease. CDR3s include the opening cysteine and the closing phenylalanine or tryptophan. Each record gives: D gene, J gene, CDR3 length, V gene, clone size, CDR3 DNA, CDR3 protein. The D gene is left open where the match is weak. A clone size is listed for some rows: how often the clone was seen (once, few, many), or a class if it is expanded.

d_call: TRBD2; j_call: TRBJ2-4; cdr3_length: 15; v_call: TRBV5-1; clone_size: .; cdr3_nt: TGCGCCAGCAGCTCAGGCGGGGGTGGCAAAAACATTCAGTACTTC; cdr3_aa: CASSSGGGGKNIQYF
d_call: .; j_call: TRBJ1-2; cdr3_length: 11; v_call: TRBV6-5; clone_size: .; cdr3_nt: TGTGCCAGCAGCGCGGCACTCGGCTACACCTTC; cdr3_aa: CASSAALGYTF
d_call: .; j_call: TRBJ1-2; cdr3_length: 13; v_call: TRBV19; clone_size: .; cdr3_nt: TGTGCCAGTAGTCCCGCGGTTAACTATGGCTACACCTTC; cdr3_aa: CASSPAVNYGYTF
d_call: TRBD1; j_call: TRBJ1-3; cdr3_length: 17; v_call: TRBV7-9; clone_size: .; cdr3_nt: TGTGCCAGCAGCTGGGGGGACAGATCCTACTCTGGAAACACCATATATTTT; cdr3_aa: CASSWGDRSYSGNTIYF
d_call: .; j_call: TRBJ2-2; cdr3_length: 16; v_call: TRBV5-4; clone_size: .; cdr3_nt: TGTGCCAGCAGCTTGGCGAGGGGACTGAACACCGGGGAGCTGTTTTTT; cdr3_aa: CASSLARGLNTGELFF
d_call: TRBD1; j_call: TRBJ1-2; cdr3_length: 15; v_call: TRBV6-5; clone_size: .; cdr3_nt: TGTGCCAGCAGTTCCTCCCAGGGGGCGAGGGGTGGCTACACCTTC; cdr3_aa: CASSSSQGARGGYTF
d_call: TRBD1; j_call: TRBJ1-1; cdr3_length: 16; v_call: TRBV10-3; clone_size: .; cdr3_nt: TGTGCCATTCCGGGACAGGGGATATTAGCGATCCCTGAAGCTTTCTTT; cdr3_aa: CAIPGQGILAIPEAFF
d_call: .; j_call: TRBJ1-1; cdr3_length: 14; v_call: TRBV4-1; clone_size: .; cdr3_nt: TGCGCCAGCAGCCAAGGCCAGGAGAACACTGAAGCTTTCTTT; cdr3_aa: CASSQGQENTEAFF
d_call: .; j_call: TRBJ2-5; cdr3_length: 15; v_call: TRBV4-1; clone_size: .; cdr3_nt: TGCGCCAGCAGCCAAGGGGACAAGGACGTGGAGACCCAGTACTTC; cdr3_aa: CASSQGDKDVETQYF
d_call: .; j_call: TRBJ1-1; cdr3_length: 15; v_call: TRBV19; clone_size: once; cdr3_nt: TGTGCCAGTAGTAGTCGGGGGGGGGTGAGCACTGAAGCTTTCTTT; cdr3_aa: CASSSRGGVSTEAFF
d_call: .; j_call: TRBJ2-3; cdr3_length: 14; v_call: TRBV6-2/TRBV6-3; clone_size: .; cdr3_nt: TGTGCCAGCAGTTATACACCTAGCACAGATACGCAGTATTTT; cdr3_aa: CASSYTPSTDTQYF
d_call: TRBD1; j_call: TRBJ2-7; cdr3_length: 17; v_call: TRBV5-1; clone_size: .; cdr3_nt: TGCGCCAGCAGCTTGGAACCGGCCGGGACAGGGGCCTACGAGCAGTACTTC; cdr3_aa: CASSLEPAGTGAYEQYF
d_call: .; j_call: TRBJ1-5; cdr3_length: 18; v_call: TRBV12-5; clone_size: .; cdr3_nt: TGTGCTAGTGGTTTGGTCGGCAGGGGACGACCCAGCAATCAGCCCCAGCATTTT; cdr3_aa: CASGLVGRGRPSNQPQHF
d_call: .; j_call: TRBJ1-3; cdr3_length: 15; v_call: TRBV7-9; clone_size: .; cdr3_nt: TGTGCCAGCAGCCCCGGCTGGACATCCGGAAACACCATATATTTT; cdr3_aa: CASSPGWTSGNTIYF
d_call: TRBD2; j_call: TRBJ2-2; cdr3_length: 18; v_call: TRBV28; clone_size: .; cdr3_nt: TGTGCCAGCAGGAACTCGGGACTAGCGGGGAGAGGGACCGGGGAGCTGTTTTTT; cdr3_aa: CASRNSGLAGRGTGELFF
d_call: TRBD1; j_call: TRBJ2-7; cdr3_length: 14; v_call: TRBV27; clone_size: .; cdr3_nt: TGTGCCAGCAGTTTCCGACAGGGGAGTCGCGAGCAGTACTTC; cdr3_aa: CASSFRQGSREQYF
d_call: .; j_call: TRBJ1-2; cdr3_length: 13; v_call: TRBV19; clone_size: .; cdr3_nt: TGTGCCAGTAGTATGCGGGGGGCCAATGGCTACACCTTC; cdr3_aa: CASSMRGANGYTF
d_call: TRBD1; j_call: TRBJ1-5; cdr3_length: 12; v_call: TRBV7-9; clone_size: .; cdr3_nt: TGTGCCAGCTCAGGGGGCCCTCAGCCCCAGCATTTT; cdr3_aa: CASSGGPQPQHF
d_call: .; j_call: TRBJ2-5; cdr3_length: 19; v_call: TRBV4-1; clone_size: .; cdr3_nt: TGCGCCAGCAGCCAAGATTCAGCTGGGGGGACTGTATATCAAGAGACCCAGTACTTC; cdr3_aa: CASSQDSAGGTVYQETQYF
d_call: TRBD1; j_call: TRBJ1-2; cdr3_length: 14; v_call: TRBV5-4; clone_size: .; cdr3_nt: TGTGCCAGCAGCTCCACGGGACAGGGGGGCGGCTACACCTTC; cdr3_aa: CASSSTGQGGGYTF
d_call: .; j_call: TRBJ2-1; cdr3_length: 14; v_call: TRBV11-2; clone_size: .; cdr3_nt: TGTGCCAGCAGCTTGAGGGAAACCTACAATGAGCAGTTCTTC; cdr3_aa: CASSLRETYNEQFF
d_call: TRBD1; j_call: TRBJ1-5; cdr3_length: 15; v_call: TRBV19; clone_size: .; cdr3_nt: TGTGCCAGTAGTGCCAGGACAGGAAACAATCAGCCCCAGCATTTT; cdr3_aa: CASSARTGNNQPQHF
d_call: .; j_call: TRBJ2-1; cdr3_length: 15; v_call: TRBV5-1; clone_size: .; cdr3_nt: TGCGCCAGCAGCTTAGGCGGGGGCCCATACAATGAGCAGTTCTTC; cdr3_aa: CASSLGGGPYNEQFF
d_call: .; j_call: TRBJ1-2; cdr3_length: 13; v_call: TRBV5-1; clone_size: .; cdr3_nt: TGCGCCAGCAGCTTGGGAGGGGAGGATGGCTACACCTTC; cdr3_aa: CASSLGGEDGYTF
d_call: TRBD1; j_call: TRBJ1-5; cdr3_length: 15; v_call: TRBV5-1; clone_size: once; cdr3_nt: TGCGCCAGCAGCCAAAATCCAGGGGGCGGACAGCCCCAGCATTTT; cdr3_aa: CASSQNPGGGQPQHF
d_call: .; j_call: TRBJ2-1; cdr3_length: 12; v_call: TRBV5-1; clone_size: .; cdr3_nt: TGCGCCAGCAGCCGGACTGGGAATGAGCAGTTCTTC; cdr3_aa: CASSRTGNEQFF
d_call: .; j_call: TRBJ2-6; cdr3_length: 18; v_call: TRBV9; clone_size: .; cdr3_nt: TGTGCCAGCAGCGTAAGCCCAGGGGACCCCTCTGGGGCCAACGTCCTGACTTTC; cdr3_aa: CASSVSPGDPSGANVLTF
d_call: TRBD1; j_call: TRBJ2-7; cdr3_length: 15; v_call: TRBV5-6; clone_size: .; cdr3_nt: TGTGCCAGCAGCTTGGGGGACAGCCGCCCCTACGAGCAGTACTTC; cdr3_aa: CASSLGDSRPYEQYF
d_call: TRBD1; j_call: TRBJ1-5; cdr3_length: 16; v_call: TRBV15; clone_size: few; cdr3_nt: TGTGCCACCAGCTCCACCGGGACAGGGCCCAATCAGCCCCAGCATTTT; cdr3_aa: CATSSTGTGPNQPQHF
d_call: .; j_call: TRBJ2-1; cdr3_length: 15; v_call: TRBV7-3; clone_size: .; cdr3_nt: TGTGCCAGCAGCTTAATCGCTAGCGAAGTATATGAGCAGTTCTTC; cdr3_aa: CASSLIASEVYEQFF
d_call: .; j_call: TRBJ1-1; cdr3_length: 15; v_call: TRBV7-3; clone_size: .; cdr3_nt: TGTGCCAGCAGCTTAACTGGGGGGGCTCAGACTGAAGCTTTCTTT; cdr3_aa: CASSLTGGAQTEAFF
d_call: .; j_call: TRBJ1-1; cdr3_length: 13; v_call: TRBV7-9; clone_size: .; cdr3_nt: TGTGCCAGCAGCTTAGGTGATACGGGTAGGACTTTCTTT; cdr3_aa: CASSLGDTGRTFF
d_call: .; j_call: TRBJ2-7; cdr3_length: 13; v_call: TRBV13; clone_size: once; cdr3_nt: TGTGCCAGCAGCAACCGCAGGATCTACGAGCAGTACTTC; cdr3_aa: CASSNRRIYEQYF
d_call: .; j_call: TRBJ1-1; cdr3_length: 15; v_call: TRBV4-2; clone_size: .; cdr3_nt: TGTGCCAGCACCCCCGTCCCAGGTTTTCACACTGAAGCTTTCTTT; cdr3_aa: CASTPVPGFHTEAFF
d_call: TRBD2; j_call: TRBJ2-2; cdr3_length: 17; v_call: TRBV20-1; clone_size: .; cdr3_nt: TGCAGTGCTAGTCGGGAGGTGGGTGTCGCGAACACCGGGGAGCTGTTTTTT; cdr3_aa: CSASREVGVANTGELFF
d_call: TRBD1; j_call: TRBJ2-7; cdr3_length: 18; v_call: TRBV3-1/TRBV3-2; clone_size: .; cdr3_nt: TGTGCCAGCAGCCAGACAGGGGCCGCTTACCTCCCCTCCTACGAGCAGTACTTC; cdr3_aa: CASSQTGAAYLPSYEQYF
d_call: .; j_call: TRBJ2-7; cdr3_length: 14; v_call: TRBV5-4; clone_size: .; cdr3_nt: TGTGCCAGCAGCACAATTGGGACTGCCCTTGGGCAGTACTTC; cdr3_aa: CASSTIGTALGQYF
d_call: TRBD2; j_call: TRBJ2-3; cdr3_length: 15; v_call: TRBV6-5; clone_size: .; cdr3_nt: TGTGCCAGCGAACCCGGGGGGGCCGGGGCAGATACGCAGTATTTT; cdr3_aa: CASEPGGAGADTQYF
d_call: .; j_call: TRBJ1-2; cdr3_length: 15; v_call: TRBV19; clone_size: once; cdr3_nt: TGTGCCAGTAGTATAGATGAGGCGGCGGGCTATGGCTACACCTTC; cdr3_aa: CASSIDEAAGYGYTF
d_call: .; j_call: TRBJ1-5; cdr3_length: 13; v_call: TRBV12-3/TRBV12-4; clone_size: .; cdr3_nt: TGTGCCAGCAGCCTGAGAGAGGGTCAGCCCCAGCATTTT; cdr3_aa: CASSLREGQPQHF
d_call: .; j_call: TRBJ1-1; cdr3_length: 14; v_call: TRBV6-5; clone_size: .; cdr3_nt: TGTGCCAGCAGACCCCGGAGGGCGGACACTGAAGCTTTCTTT; cdr3_aa: CASRPRRADTEAFF
d_call: .; j_call: TRBJ1-1; cdr3_length: 13; v_call: TRBV5-5; clone_size: .; cdr3_nt: TGTGCCAGCAGCTTTGAGACACGTGATATGGCTTTCTTT; cdr3_aa: CASSFETRDMAFF
d_call: .; j_call: TRBJ2-2; cdr3_length: 16; v_call: TRBV9; clone_size: .; cdr3_nt: TGTGCCAGCAGCCTTCGGGCAGGGCCGAACACCGGGGAGCTGTTTTTT; cdr3_aa: CASSLRAGPNTGELFF
d_call: .; j_call: TRBJ1-2; cdr3_length: 15; v_call: TRBV19; clone_size: .; cdr3_nt: TGTGCCAGTAGTATCTTGATCCAGGCCTCTTATGGCTACACCTTC; cdr3_aa: CASSILIQASYGYTF
d_call: TRBD1; j_call: TRBJ2-3; cdr3_length: 16; v_call: TRBV7-3; clone_size: .; cdr3_nt: TGTGCCAGCAGTCATACCGGGACAGGGGGCACAGATACGCAGTATTTT; cdr3_aa: CASSHTGTGGTDTQYF
d_call: .; j_call: TRBJ1-1; cdr3_length: 14; v_call: TRBV7-3; clone_size: .; cdr3_nt: TGTGCCAGCAGCTTAAACCCCCCCCGCGGTGAAGCTTTCTTT; cdr3_aa: CASSLNPPRGEAFF